This passage covers 32 T cell receptor beta chains from one sample sequenced in a study of shared clonotypes between healthy human individuals. Libraries were prepared by immunoSEQ multiplex PCR; TCRdb keeps only in-frame clonotypes and omits some of them. The profile covers more than 550,000 clones, with 92% appearing a single time and about a quarter taken by the ten largest. Naive CD8 cells lacked CD45RO and underwent positive selection for CCR7, leaving out terminally differentiated effector memory CD45RA+ cells. Sequenced input: naive CD8+ T cells sorted from blood. Every receptor here comes from a man aged 25 to 45 in good health.

The rearrangement joins TRBV2 to TRBJ2-1; D may be TRBD2 (6 bases). CDR1 is SNHLY and CDR2 is FYNNEI in the germline V gene. Trimming took 4 bases from V and 0 from J, leaving 13 bases between them. The CDR3 is made up of 16 amino acids. CDR3: CASSGLALSSYNEQFF. Written as DNA, the CDR3 is TGTGCCAGCAGTGGCCTAGCGTTAAGCTCCTACAATGAGCAGTTCTTC.

The rearrangement links TRBV13 to TRBJ2-5; D not certain. Per germline, CDR1 PRHDT and CDR2 FYEKMQ (reference sequence). CDR3 length: 14 amino acids. Trimming stripped 4 bases from V and 5 bases from J, with 14 bases between. This CDR3 is CASSWYGDGETQYF. In nucleotides, the CDR3 is TGTGCCAGCAGCTGGTACGGTGACGGGGAGACCCAGTACTTC.

About this clone: This likely traces to a read error, being one base from a far larger clone. This CDR3 is also generated by other DNA sequences in the sample. V is TRBV7-2 and J is TRBJ2-7, with D maybe TRBD1 (6 bases). Trimming removed 1 base from V and 0 bases from J, with 10 bases in between. Germline V lookup: CDR1 SGHTA, CDR2 FQGNSA. The CDR3 totals 15 residues. The CDR3 is CASSLEGDSSYEQYF. In nucleotides, the CDR3 is TGTGCCAGCAGCTTAGAGGGGGATAGCTCCTACGAGCAGTACTTC.

This chain joins TRBV27 and TRBJ2-1; D is undetermined. Germline CDR1 is MNHEY and CDR2 is SMNVEV (reference sequence). The CDR3 runs to 15 residues. V lost 5 bases and J lost 7, with 18 bases in between. The chain's CDR3 is CASSPLRPYGNEQFF. The CDR3 coding sequence is TGTGCCAGCAGTCCTCTCCGACCCTACGGGAATGAGCAGTTCTTC.

This clone has a single count. V is TRBV28 and J is TRBJ1-2; no clear D. The V gene's germline CDR1 is MDHEN and CDR2 SYDVKM. CDR3 size: 11 residues. The germline V and J ends were trimmed by 10 bases and 6 bases, with 12 bases remaining between them. Written as DNA, the CDR3 is TGTGCCATGGCGGCAGGAGATGGCTACACCTTC. It yields the protein CAMAAGDGYTF.

V is TRBV6-5 and J is TRBJ2-1, with D unclear. CDR3 length: 15 residues. Trimming removed 6 bases at V and 0 bases at J, with 12 bases between. Germline CDR1 MNHEY, CDR2 SVGAGI. CDR3 sequence (DNA): TGTGCCAGCAGACCCGATTCGAGCTCCTACAATGAGCAGTTCTTC. Protein: CASRPDSSSYNEQFF.

This sequence joins TRBV11-2 and TRBJ2-3, with 7 nucleotides matching TRBD1. This CDR3 is 16 amino acids long. Germline-derived CDR1 and CDR2 are SGHAT and FQNNGV. Trimming cost V 0 bases and J 2 bases; bases outside gene matches: 5. CDR3 DNA: TGTGCCAGCAGCTTAGAGGCAGGGGGTTCCACAGATACGCAGTATTTT. This gives the protein CASSLEAGGSTDTQYF.

This sequence joins TRBV29-1 and TRBJ2-5, with 9 bases identical to TRBD1. The CDR3 loop spans 17 amino acids. Germline V lookup: CDR1 SQVTM, CDR2 ANQGSEA. V was pared by 0 bases and J by 0 bases, with 8 bases of the junction left unmatched. In nucleotides, the CDR3 is TGCAGCGTTGAAGATGGGTCCGGGACAGGGCACCAAGAGACCCAGTACTTC. This gives the protein CSVEDGSGTGHQETQYF.

The rearrangement uses TRBV6-5 and TRBJ2-7; D remains ambiguous. The CDR3 is made up of 14 amino acids. V was trimmed by 2 bases and J by 2 bases, leaving 10 bases between them. CDR1 and CDR2 (germline): MNHEY, SVGAGI. CDR3 loop: CASSYADGPYEQYF. The DNA for the CDR3 is TGTGCCAGCAGTTACGCGGACGGACCCTACGAGCAGTACTTC.

The chain combines TRBV9 with TRBJ1-2, with D unclear. The V end lost 0 bases, the J end lost 0 bases, and 6 bases lay between the germline ends. The CDR3 sequence is 14 residues long. CDR1 and CDR2 (germline): SGDLS, YYNGEE. CDR3 sequence (DNA): TGTGCCAGCAGCGTAGGTGGGACTAACTATGGCTACACCTTC. Encoded protein: CASSVGGTNYGYTF.

The chain carries TRBV4-3 and TRBJ2-1, with D perhaps matching TRBD1 (6 bases). The V end was cut by 4 bases, the J end by 6 bases, with 19 bases between. Germline-derived CDR1 and CDR2 are LGHNA and YSLEER. This CDR3 comprises 16 residues. CDR3: CASSPTEGGSGNEQFF. DNA of the CDR3: TGCGCCAGCAGCCCAACCGAAGGGGGATCGGGCAATGAGCAGTTCTTC.

The chain carries TRBV7-6 and TRBJ1-5; TRBD1 agrees at 7 bases. The germline CDR1 and CDR2 sequences are SGHVS and FNYEAQ. Unmatched junction bases numbered 16, after V lost 5 bases and J lost 6 bases. The CDR3 is 17 residues long. CDR3 sequence: CASSPTAAGGTSQPQHF. In nucleotides, the CDR3 is TGTGCCAGCAGCCCCACCGCGGCAGGGGGGACGAGTCAGCCCCAGCATTTT.

The chain uses TRBV19 and TRBJ1-1; 8 positions match TRBD1. V was pared by 1 base and J by 7 bases, with 5 bases of the junction left unmatched. Germline CDR1 reads LNHDA; CDR2 reads SQIVND (reference sequence). This CDR3 spans 14 amino acids. CDR3 in amino acids: CASSIVPGGDEAFF. The CDR3 nucleotides read TGTGCCAGTAGTATAGTGCCAGGGGGCGATGAAGCTTTCTTT.

V gene TRBV7-6 combines with J gene TRBJ2-2; 8 nucleotides agree with TRBD2. J gave up 4 bases and V 0 bases, and 7 bases lay outside the gene matches. CDR1 and CDR2 from the germline V gene are SGHVS and FNYEAQ. The CDR3 spans 17 residues. This CDR3 is CASSLAAGGGGTGELFF. DNA for the CDR3: TGTGCCAGCAGCTTAGCGGCGGGGGGAGGTGGCACCGGGGAGCTGTTTTTT. The whole variable domain, filled in from reference TRBV7-6 and TRBJ2-2, reads GAGVSQSPRYKVTKRGQDVALRCDPISGHVSLYWYRQALGQGPEFLTYFNYEAQQDKSGLPNDRFSAERPEGSISTLTIQRTEQRDSAMYRCASSLAAGGGGTGELFFGEGSRLTVL.

This clone was counted only a few times. The CDR3 sequence: CAISKPYREEELFF. The CDR3 region has the DNA TGTGCCATCAGCAAACCATACAGGGAAGAGGAGCTGTTTTTT. The chain couples TRBV10-3 to TRBJ2-2; possibly TRBD1 for D (6 bases). CDR3 length: 14 amino acids. The V end lost 6 bases, the J end lost 10 bases, and 18 bases lay between the germline ends. Per germline, CDR1 ENHRY and CDR2 SYGVKD.

The CDR3 spells CASSYQGGGTEAFF. The CDR3 region has the DNA TGTGCCAGCAGCTACCAGGGGGGTGGCACTGAAGCTTTCTTT. The V gene is TRBV4-2, the J gene TRBJ1-1; 7 bases are a match to TRBD1. CDR1 is LGHNA, CDR2 YNFKEQ, per germline. The CDR3 loop spans 14 amino acids. Trimming removed 5 bases from V and 4 bases from J; junction bases left unmatched: 7.

The genes are TRBV15 and TRBJ2-5, with a possible D match to TRBD2 (5 bases). Germline V gene lookup returns CDR1 LNHNV and CDR2 YYDKDF (reference sequence). This CDR3 is 16 amino acids long. V gave up 5 bases and J gave up 2 bases, with 18 bases separating them. The CDR3 loop reads CATSGSLPGLQETQYF. The CDR3 DNA is TGTGCCACCAGCGGATCATTGCCGGGATTACAAGAGACCCAGTACTTC.

The chain carries TRBV28 and TRBJ2-7; a possible D gene is TRBD1 (5 bases). The germline V gene has CDR1 MDHEN and CDR2 SYDVKM. This CDR3 has 13 residues. The ends were cut back, 10 bases at V and 8 bases at J, with 21 bases in the middle. The chain's CDR3 is CATLGAAGLQQYF. CDR3 in DNA: TGTGCCACCCTTGGGGCAGCTGGCCTCCAGCAGTACTTC.

This rearrangement joins TRBV5-1 to TRBJ2-7, with 8 bases matching TRBD1. The CDR3 has 13 amino acids. V was clipped by 4 bases and J by 5 bases; unmatched bases: 5. Germline V gives CDR1 SGHRS, CDR2 YFSETQ. CDR3 DNA: TGCGCCAGCAGCCAGGGACAGGTCGACGAGCAGTACTTC. This sequence encodes CASSQGQVDEQYF.

The chain recombines TRBV15 with TRBJ2-3; 7 bases map to TRBD1. The CDR3 covers 17 residues. In germline, CDR1 is LNHNV, CDR2 YYDKDF (reference sequence). Trimming cost V 0 bases and J 0 bases; bases outside gene matches: 6. CDR3 protein: CATSRDGTGASTDTQYF. The CDR3 coding sequence is TGTGCCACCAGCAGAGATGGAACAGGGGCTAGCACAGATACGCAGTATTTT.

J is TRBJ2-1 and V is TRBV7-8; TRBD1 matches at 12 bases. Losses at the gene ends were 2 bases for V and 5 bases for J; bases not matched to a gene: 10. Germline assignment: CDR1 SGHVS and CDR2 FQNEAQ. This CDR3 spans 18 amino acids. CDR3 protein: CASSLRDRGRRHDNEQFF. CDR3 DNA sequence: TGTGCCAGCAGCTTAAGGGACAGGGGGCGGCGGCACGACAATGAGCAGTTCTTC.

The V and J genes are TRBV6-4 and TRBJ2-2; either TRBD1 or TRBD2 may supply D (6 bases each). The germline gives CDR1 MRHNA, CDR2 SNTAGT. The CDR3 has 15 residues. The ends were cut back, 5 bases at V and 10 bases at J, with 20 bases in the middle. DNA of the CDR3: TGTGCCAGCAGTCCGGGGGCTAGGTTCAAGGAGGAGCTGTTTTTT. This codes for CASSPGARFKEELFF.

This rearrangement joins TRBV10-2 to TRBJ1-1; D remains ambiguous. Trimming removed 7 bases at V and 5 bases at J, with 14 bases between. This CDR3 is built from 13 residues. CDR1 is WSHSY, CDR2 SAAADI, per germline. The chain's CDR3 is CASTLGTETEAFF. CDR3 bases: TGCGCCAGCACCCTCGGAACCGAGACTGAAGCTTTCTTT.

The CDR3 coding sequence is TGTGCCAGCAGTAAACCCGGGACAGTTTACAATGAGCAGTTCTTC. Its translation: CASSKPGTVYNEQFF. The V call is TRBV27, the J call TRBJ2-1; 7 nucleotides agree with TRBD1. V lost 5 bases to trimming and J lost 4 bases; unmatched junction nucleotides: 8. Germline-derived CDR1 and CDR2 are MNHEY and SMNVEV (reference sequence). The CDR3 sequence is 15 residues long.

This chain links TRBV7-8 with TRBJ1-1; no firm D call. The germline gives CDR1 SGHVS, CDR2 FQNEAQ. Deletions cut 2 bases from V and 8 bases from J, with 9 bases between. CDR3 length: 12 residues. For the CDR3, the DNA is TGTGCCAGCAGCTTAATCCCCCGGGAAGCTTTCTTT. It encodes CASSLIPREAFF. The full variable domain, rest sourced from reference TRBV7-8 and TRBJ1-1, is GAGVSQSPRYKVAKRGQDVALRCDPISGHVSLFWYQQALGQGPEFLTYFQNEAQLDKSGLPSDRFFAERPEGSVSTLKIQRTQQEDSAVYLCASSLIPREAFFGQGTRLTVV.

This rearrangement joins TRBV5-6 to TRBJ2-7; 7 bases map to TRBD1. The CDR3 has 14 residues. Germline lookup yields CDR1 SGHDT and CDR2 YYEEEE. V was clipped by 4 bases and J by 0 bases; unmatched bases: 4. CDR3 loop: CASSPGQVSYEQYF. DNA for the CDR3: TGTGCCAGCAGCCCCGGACAGGTCTCCTACGAGCAGTACTTC.

The chain couples TRBV6-1 to TRBJ2-2; 7 nucleotides match TRBD2. The CDR3 spans 17 residues. Trimming took 0 bases from V and 6 from J; bases not matched to a gene: 10. Germline assignment: CDR1 MNHNS and CDR2 SASEGT. In nucleotides, the CDR3 is TGTGCCAGCAGTGAAGCGCTTGTGGGAGGGCCGGCCGGGGAGCTGTTTTTT. It codes for CASSEALVGGPAGELFF.

This clone has just one count. V usage is TRBV27 and J usage is TRBJ1-2, with a tentative D call TRBD1 (5 bases). Germline lookup yields CDR1 MNHEY and CDR2 SMNVEV (reference sequence). The CDR3 sequence is 17 residues long. The V end was cut by 6 bases, the J end by 1 base, with 21 bases between. The CDR3 spells CASSTLSGGGSNYGYTF. In nucleotides, the CDR3 is TGTGCCAGCAGCACCCTCTCCGGGGGGGGGAGTAACTATGGCTACACCTTC.

The gene calls are TRBV9 and TRBJ2-7; either TRBD1 or TRBD2 may fit D (5 bases each). The ends were cut back, 0 bases at V and 0 bases at J, with 16 bases in the middle. CDR1 and CDR2 from the germline V gene are SGDLS and YYNGEE. The CDR3 sequence is 17 residues long. CDR3 loop: CASSVGAKTAVSYEQYF. CDR3 in DNA: TGTGCCAGCAGCGTAGGAGCAAAGACAGCGGTCTCCTACGAGCAGTACTTC.

The gene calls are TRBV5-4 and TRBJ2-1, with TRBD1 as a possible D gene (5 bases). The CDR3 length is 13 residues. The V end was cut by 5 bases, the J end by 8 bases, with 14 bases between. Looked up from germline, CDR1 is SGHNT and CDR2 is YYREEE (reference sequence). CDR3 sequence: CASSGAGWDEQFF. The CDR3 nucleotides read TGTGCCAGCAGTGGGGCAGGGTGGGATGAGCAGTTCTTC. Based on the CDR3 plus reference TRBV5-4 and TRBJ2-1, the full variable domain is ETGVTQSPTHLIKTRGQQVTLRCSSQSGHNTVSWYQQALGQGPQFIFQYYREEENGRGNFPPRFSGLQFPNYSSELNVNALELDDSALYLCASSGAGWDEQFFGPGTRLTVL.

The chain couples TRBV7-2 to TRBJ2-7; D is possibly TRBD1 (6 bases). This CDR3 is built from 12 residues. Germline values: CDR1 SGHTA, CDR2 FQGNSA. Deletions cut 3 bases from V and 5 bases from J, with 8 bases between. In DNA, the CDR3 is TGTGCCAGCAGCTTCCCAGGGGACGAGCAGTACTTC. It codes for CASSFPGDEQYF.

The V and J genes are TRBV29-1 and TRBJ2-1; 7 bases match TRBD2. Trimming cost V 1 base and J 4 bases; bases outside gene matches: 7. CDR1 is SQVTM, CDR2 ANQGSEA, per germline. The CDR3 sequence is 15 residues long. In DNA form, the CDR3 reads TGCAGCGTTGAAGTGCGGGGGAGAGAATACAATGAGCAGTTCTTC. This codes for CSVEVRGREYNEQFF.